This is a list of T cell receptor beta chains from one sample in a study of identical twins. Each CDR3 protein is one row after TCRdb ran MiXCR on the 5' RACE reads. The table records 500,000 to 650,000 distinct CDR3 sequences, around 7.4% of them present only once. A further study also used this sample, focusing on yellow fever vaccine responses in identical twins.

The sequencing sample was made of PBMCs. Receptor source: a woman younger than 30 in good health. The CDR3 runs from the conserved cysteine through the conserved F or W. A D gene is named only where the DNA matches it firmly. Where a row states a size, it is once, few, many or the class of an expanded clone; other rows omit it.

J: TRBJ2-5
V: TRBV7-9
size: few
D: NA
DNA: TGTGCCAGCAGCCACAAATGGGGTCAAGAGACCCAGTACTTC
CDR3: CASSHKWGQETQYF

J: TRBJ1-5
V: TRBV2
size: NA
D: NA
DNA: TGTGCCAGCAGTGGGCACGGTCCTAGCAATCAGCCCCAGCATTTT
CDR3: CASSGHGPSNQPQHF

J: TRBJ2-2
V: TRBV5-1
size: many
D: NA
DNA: TGCGCCAGCAGCTTGGGATCGTCGGGGCTGAACACCGGGGAGCTGTTTTTT
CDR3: CASSLGSSGLNTGELFF

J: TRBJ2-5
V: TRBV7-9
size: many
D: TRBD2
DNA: TGTGCCAGCAGCCCCCCTAGCGGGAGAGGTGAGACCCAGTACTTC
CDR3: CASSPPSGRGETQYF

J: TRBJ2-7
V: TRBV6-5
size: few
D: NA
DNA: TGTGCCAGCAGTTACGCCAAAACCGGGACACGGAGCTACGAGCAGTACTTC
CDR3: CASSYAKTGTRSYEQYF

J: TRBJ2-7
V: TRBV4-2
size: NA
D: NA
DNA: TGTGCCAGCAGCCCATCGGACAACTACGAGCAGTACTTC
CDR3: CASSPSDNYEQYF

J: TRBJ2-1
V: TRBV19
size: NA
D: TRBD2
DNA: TGTGCCAGTCGGTCGGGAAGCGGGAAGAGGGACAATGAGCAGTTCTTC
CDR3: CASRSGSGKRDNEQFF

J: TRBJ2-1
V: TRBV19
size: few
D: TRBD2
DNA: TGTGCCAGCGATAGCGGGTTATACAATGAGCAGTTCTTC
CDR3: CASDSGLYNEQFF

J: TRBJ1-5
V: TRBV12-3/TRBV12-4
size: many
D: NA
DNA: TGTGCCAGCAGTTTGAGAAATAATCAGCCCCAGCATTTT
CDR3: CASSLRNNQPQHF

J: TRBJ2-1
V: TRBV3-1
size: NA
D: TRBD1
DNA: TGTGCCAGCAGCCAAGAGGGACAGAGCTACAATGAGCAGTTCTTC
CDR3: CASSQEGQSYNEQFF

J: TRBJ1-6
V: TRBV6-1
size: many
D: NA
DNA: TGTGCCAGCAGTAAACAGAGCTCAGCTTTTAATTCACCCCTCCACTTT
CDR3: CASSKQSSAFNSPLHF

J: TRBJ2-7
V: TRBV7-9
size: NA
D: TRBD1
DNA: TGTGCCAGCAGCTCTCGCCCGGGACAGGGTTACGAGCAGTACTTC
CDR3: CASSSRPGQGYEQYF

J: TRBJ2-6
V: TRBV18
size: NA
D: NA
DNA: TGTGCCAGCTCACCAAGGGCCCCCGGCGGTGGGGCCAACGTCCTGACTTTC
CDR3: CASSPRAPGGGANVLTF

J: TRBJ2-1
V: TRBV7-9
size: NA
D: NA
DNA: TGTGCCAGCAGCTTTTTGGAGGAGCAGTTCTTC
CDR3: CASSFLEEQFF

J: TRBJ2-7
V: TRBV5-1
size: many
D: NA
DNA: TGCGCCAGCAGCCCGGAGGGACCTAAACCCTACGAGCAGTACTTC
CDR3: CASSPEGPKPYEQYF

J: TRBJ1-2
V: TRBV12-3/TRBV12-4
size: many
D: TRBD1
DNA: TGTGCCAGCAGTTTAAGAGGGACAGCGCACTATGGCTACACCTTC
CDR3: CASSLRGTAHYGYTF

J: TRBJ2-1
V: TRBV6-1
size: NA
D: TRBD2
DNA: TGTGCCAGCAGGGGAAGTAGCGGGGGGTTCAATGAGCAGTTCTTC
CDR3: CASRGSSGGFNEQFF

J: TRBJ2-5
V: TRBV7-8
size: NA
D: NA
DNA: TGTGCCAGCAGCTTACTGGAGGGAGAGACCCAGTACTTC
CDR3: CASSLLEGETQYF

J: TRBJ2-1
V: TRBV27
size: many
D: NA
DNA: TGTGCCAGCACCGGAGGGGGAGTCTCCTACAATGAGCAGTTCTTC
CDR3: CASTGGGVSYNEQFF

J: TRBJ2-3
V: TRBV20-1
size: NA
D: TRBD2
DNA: TGCAGTGCTAGAGACGGACTAGCGGGAGGTACAGATACGCAGTATTTT
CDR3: CSARDGLAGGTDTQYF

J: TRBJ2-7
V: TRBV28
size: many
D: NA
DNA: TGTGCCAGCAGTTTGCACAGGGGGGGCTACGAGCAGTACTTC
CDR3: CASSLHRGGYEQYF

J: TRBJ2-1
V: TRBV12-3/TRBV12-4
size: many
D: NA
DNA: TGTGCCAGCAGTTTCGTATACAATGAGCAGTTCTTC
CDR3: CASSFVYNEQFF

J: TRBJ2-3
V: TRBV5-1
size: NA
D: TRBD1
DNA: TGCGCCATCACAGGGGCAGATACGCAGTATTTT
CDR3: CAITGADTQYF

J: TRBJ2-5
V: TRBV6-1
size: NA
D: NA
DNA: TGTGCCAGCAGGCCCGGGACCTATGTTCAAGAGACCCAGTACTTC
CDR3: CASRPGTYVQETQYF

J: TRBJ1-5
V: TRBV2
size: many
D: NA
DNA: TGTGCCAGCAGTGAAGCGCGGGGGAATCAGCCCCAGCATTTT
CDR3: CASSEARGNQPQHF

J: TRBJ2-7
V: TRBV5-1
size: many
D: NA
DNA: TGCGCCAGCAGCCTCTCTGGGGGAAGCTCCTACGAGCAGTACTTC
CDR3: CASSLSGGSSYEQYF

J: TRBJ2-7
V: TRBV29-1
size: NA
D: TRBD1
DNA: TGCAGCGTTGTGACAGGGTTGTGGGAGCAGTACTTC
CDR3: CSVVTGLWEQYF

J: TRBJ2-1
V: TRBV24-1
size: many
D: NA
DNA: TGTGCCACCAGTGACCAGGGACTCGCTGAGCAGTTCTTC
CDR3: CATSDQGLAEQFF

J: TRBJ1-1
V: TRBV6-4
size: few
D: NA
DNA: TGTGCCAGCAGCAAACAGGGCAGCGCTGAAGCTTTCTTT
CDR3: CASSKQGSAEAFF

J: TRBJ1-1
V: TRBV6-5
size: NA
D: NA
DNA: TGTGCCAGCAGTTACGGAGCTGGAGGCAGAGGGGGTTTCACTGAAGCTTTCTTT
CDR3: CASSYGAGGRGGFTEAFF

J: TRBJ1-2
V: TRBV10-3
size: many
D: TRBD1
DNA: TGTGCCATCAGCGAGAGGACAGGGGGCTATAACTATGGCTACACCTTC
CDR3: CAISERTGGYNYGYTF

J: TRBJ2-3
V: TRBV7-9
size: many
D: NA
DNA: TGTGCCAGCATGCTTCGCGACAGCAACACAGATACGCAGTATTTT
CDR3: CASMLRDSNTDTQYF

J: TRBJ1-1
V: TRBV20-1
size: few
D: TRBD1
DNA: TGCAGCGCAAAAGGCGGTGACAGGGGGAACACTGAAGCTTTCTTT
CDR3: CSAKGGDRGNTEAFF

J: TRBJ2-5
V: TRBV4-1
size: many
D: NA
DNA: TGCGCCAGCAGCCAATTTGAACAGGCAGTCCTTGGGACCCAGTACTTC
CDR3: CASSQFEQAVLGTQYF

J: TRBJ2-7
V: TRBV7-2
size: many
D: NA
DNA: TGTGCCAGCAGCTCGACATCCTCCTACTACGAGCAGTACTTC
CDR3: CASSSTSSYYEQYF

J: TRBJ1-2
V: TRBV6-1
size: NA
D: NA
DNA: TGTGCCAGCAGTGAAGCAGGCCCTCGCGGGGGCTACACCTTC
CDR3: CASSEAGPRGGYTF

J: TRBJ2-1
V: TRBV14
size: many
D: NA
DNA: TGTGCCAGCAGCCAGTTGGGTAGCTCCTACAATGAGCAGTTCTTC
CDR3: CASSQLGSSYNEQFF

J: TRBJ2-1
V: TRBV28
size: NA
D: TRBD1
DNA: TGTGCCAGCAGCCCGACAGGGGGCGTGCATGAGCAGTTCTTC
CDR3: CASSPTGGVHEQFF

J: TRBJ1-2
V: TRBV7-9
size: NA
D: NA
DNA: TGTGCCAGCAGCCCGCTGAGCTATGGCTACACCTTC
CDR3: CASSPLSYGYTF

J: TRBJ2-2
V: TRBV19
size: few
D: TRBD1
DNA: TGTGCCAGTAGCCGGACAGGGGACGGGGGTCAAACCGGGGAGCTGTTTTTT
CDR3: CASSRTGDGGQTGELFF

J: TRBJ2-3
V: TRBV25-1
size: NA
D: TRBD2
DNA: TGTGCCAGCAGTGACCTAGCGGGGGTATCAGATACGCAGTATTTT
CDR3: CASSDLAGVSDTQYF

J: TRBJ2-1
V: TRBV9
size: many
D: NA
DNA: TGTGCCAGCAGCGTAGCACAGGGTCGGTACAATGAGCAGTTCTTC
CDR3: CASSVAQGRYNEQFF

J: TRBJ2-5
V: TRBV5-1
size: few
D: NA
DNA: TGCGCCAGCAGTCCGATTTTAGGTTCAGAGACCCAGTACTTC
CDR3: CASSPILGSETQYF

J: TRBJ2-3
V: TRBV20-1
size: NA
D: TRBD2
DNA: TGCAGTGCGGCGAGCCGGGGGGGCACAGATACGCAGTATTTT
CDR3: CSAASRGGTDTQYF

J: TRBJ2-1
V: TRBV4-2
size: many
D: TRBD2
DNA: TGTGCCAGCAGCCTAAGGGGGGGACTAGCGGACTTATACAATGAGCAGTTCTTC
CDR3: CASSLRGGLADLYNEQFF